This T cell receptor (beta chain) is drawn from a study of T cell repertoires in cytomegalovirus infection. General observations from the study: Individuals carrying CMV plus the relevant HLA were identified by cumulative frequency of public TCR beta families.

About this clonotype: Its antigen remains unknown.

TCRdb re-derived calls from the reads in MiXCR, one entry per CDR3 protein. The profile shows roughly 500,000 distinct CDR3 sequences, approximately 15% of them singletons. V was trimmed by 7 bases and J by 1 base, leaving 13 bases between them. This CDR3 has 14 amino acids. V and J are TRBV23-1 and TRBJ2-5; D is unresolved. TRBV23-1 is labeled an ORF, and its function is uncertain. This TCR derives from a human donor in good health (CMV status not recorded). Some clones in this sample may be carry-over from other donors' samples. The sequenced sample was CD8+ T cells from PBMCs. In nucleotides, the CDR3 is TGCGCCAGCACCCCTGGAGAGAGCCAAGAGACCCAGTACTTC. This sequence encodes CASTPGESQETQYF.